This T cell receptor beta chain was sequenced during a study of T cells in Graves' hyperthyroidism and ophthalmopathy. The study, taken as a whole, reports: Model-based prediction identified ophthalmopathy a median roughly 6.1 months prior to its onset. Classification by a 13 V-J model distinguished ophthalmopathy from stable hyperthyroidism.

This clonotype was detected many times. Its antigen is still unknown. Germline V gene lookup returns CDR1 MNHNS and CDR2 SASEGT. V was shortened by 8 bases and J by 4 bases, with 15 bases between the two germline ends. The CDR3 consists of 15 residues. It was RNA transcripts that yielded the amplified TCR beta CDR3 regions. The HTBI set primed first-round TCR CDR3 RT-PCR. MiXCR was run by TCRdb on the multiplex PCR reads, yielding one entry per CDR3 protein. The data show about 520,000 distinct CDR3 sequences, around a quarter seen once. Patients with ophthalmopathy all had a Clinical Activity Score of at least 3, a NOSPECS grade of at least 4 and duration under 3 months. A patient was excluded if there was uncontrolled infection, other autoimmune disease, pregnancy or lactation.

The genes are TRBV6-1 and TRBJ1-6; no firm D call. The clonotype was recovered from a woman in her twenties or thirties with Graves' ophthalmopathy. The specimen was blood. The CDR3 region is CASWKGTAYNSPLHF. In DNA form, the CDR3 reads TGTGCCAGCTGGAAGGGAACCGCGTATAATTCACCCCTCCACTTT.